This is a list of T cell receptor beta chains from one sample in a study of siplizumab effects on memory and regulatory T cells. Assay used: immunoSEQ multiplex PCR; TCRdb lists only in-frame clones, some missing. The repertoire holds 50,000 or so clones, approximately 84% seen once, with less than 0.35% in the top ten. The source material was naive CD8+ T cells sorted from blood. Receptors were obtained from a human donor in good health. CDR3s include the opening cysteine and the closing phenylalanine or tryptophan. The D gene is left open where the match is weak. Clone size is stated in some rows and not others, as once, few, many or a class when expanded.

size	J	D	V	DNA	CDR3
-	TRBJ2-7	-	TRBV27	TGTGCCAGCAGTTTAGGCTACTCCTACGAGCAGTACTTC	CASSLGYSYEQYF
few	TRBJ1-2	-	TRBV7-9	TGTGCCAGCAGCTCCAAAGTTCTCAACTATGGCTACACCTTC	CASSSKVLNYGYTF
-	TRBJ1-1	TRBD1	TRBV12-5	TGTGCTAGTGGCTTTTGGACAGGGGGCAACACTGAAGCTTTCTTT	CASGFWTGGNTEAFF
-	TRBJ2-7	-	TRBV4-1	TGCGCCAGCAGCCAGGGGGCCCTGGGGTACGAGCAGTACTTC	CASSQGALGYEQYF
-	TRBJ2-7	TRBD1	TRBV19	TGTGCCAGTAGTATATACAGGGGTAGTTCCTACGAGCAGTACTTC	CASSIYRGSSYEQYF
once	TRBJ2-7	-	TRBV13	TGTGCCAGCAGCTTAGCTAGCGACTACGAGCAGTACTTC	CASSLASDYEQYF
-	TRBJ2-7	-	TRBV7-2	TGTGCCAGCAGCCCAGGGCGGTCCTACGAGCAGTACTTC	CASSPGRSYEQYF
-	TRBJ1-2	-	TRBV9	TGTGCCAGCAGCGCGGAAGACCCGTACACTCACTATGGCTACACCTTC	CASSAEDPYTHYGYTF
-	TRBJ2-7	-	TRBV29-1	TGCAGCGTTGAAGCAGGACCCAACTACGAGCAGTACTTC	CSVEAGPNYEQYF
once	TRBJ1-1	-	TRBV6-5	TGTGCCAGCAGTTACTCGACGGCGAACACTGAAGCTTTCTTT	CASSYSTANTEAFF
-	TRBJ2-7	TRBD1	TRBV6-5	TGTGCCAGCAGCCCCGGGACAGGGGATTTCTACGAGCAGTACTTC	CASSPGTGDFYEQYF
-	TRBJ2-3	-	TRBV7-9	TGTGCCAGCAGCCCGCCCACCGCTAGCACAGATACGCAGTATTTT	CASSPPTASTDTQYF
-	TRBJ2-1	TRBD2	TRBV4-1	TGCGCCAGCAGCCACCCGGGACTAGCGGGAGGGGGTAATGAGCAGTTCTTC	CASSHPGLAGGGNEQFF
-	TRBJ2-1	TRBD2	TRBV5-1	TGCGCCAGCAGCCCAGCGGGATACTACAATGAGCAGTTCTTC	CASSPAGYYNEQFF
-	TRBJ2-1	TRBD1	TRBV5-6	TGTGCCAGCAGCTTGAGGCAGGGGGTGGCTGAGCAGTTCTTC	CASSLRQGVAEQFF
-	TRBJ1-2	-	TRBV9	TGTGCCAGCAGCCCGGAGCCGACGGAGAACTATGGCTACACCTTC	CASSPEPTENYGYTF
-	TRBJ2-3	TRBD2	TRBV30	TGTGCCTGGAGTGTACGCGGGAGTCCAGATACGCAGTATTTT	CAWSVRGSPDTQYF
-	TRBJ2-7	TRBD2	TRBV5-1	TGCGCCAGCAGCCCTGCTAGCGGGAGCTCCTACGAGCAGTACTTC	CASSPASGSSYEQYF
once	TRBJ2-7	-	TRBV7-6	TGTGCCAGCAGCCCGGGTCCCTACGAGCAGTACTTC	CASSPGPYEQYF
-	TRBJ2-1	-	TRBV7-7	TGTGCCAGCAGCCCTGACAGTTCCTACAATGAGCAGTTCTTC	CASSPDSSYNEQFF
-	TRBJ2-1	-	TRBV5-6	TGTGCCAGCAGCTTTGTCCCTAGCGATTTAAGTGAGCAGTTCTTC	CASSFVPSDLSEQFF
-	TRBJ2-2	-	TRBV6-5	TGTGCCAGCAGTTTGGGAGGAGGCGCCGGGGAGCTGTTTTTT	CASSLGGGAGELFF
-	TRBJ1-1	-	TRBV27	TGTGCCAGCAGTTTGAGGCCAGGGCAAACCCCCGACACTGAAGCTTTCTTT	CASSLRPGQTPDTEAFF
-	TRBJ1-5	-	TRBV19	TGTGCCAGTAAAAGGGGTGGCAATCAGCCCCAGCATTTT	CASKRGGNQPQHF
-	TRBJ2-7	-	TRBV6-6	TGTGCCAGCAGTTACGGCAGGGGGGTCTACGAGCAGTACTTC	CASSYGRGVYEQYF
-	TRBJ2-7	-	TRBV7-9	TGTGCCAGCAGCGACTTGATTCGATCCTACGAGCAGTACTTC	CASSDLIRSYEQYF
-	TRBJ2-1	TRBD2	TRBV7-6	TGTGCCAGCAGCCCGGGACTAGCGGGGGGAACGCATGAGCAGTTCTTC	CASSPGLAGGTHEQFF
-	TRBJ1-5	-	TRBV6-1	TGTGCCAGCCTACGTCCGGGTAGCAATCAGCCCCAGCATTTT	CASLRPGSNQPQHF
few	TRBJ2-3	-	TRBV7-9	TGTGCCAGCAGCTTGTCGGAGGAGGGCTCAGATACGCAGTATTTT	CASSLSEEGSDTQYF
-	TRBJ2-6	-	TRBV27	TGTGCCAGCAGTACCCAGCGGTTCCCTACTGGGGCCAACGTCCTGACTTTC	CASSTQRFPTGANVLTF
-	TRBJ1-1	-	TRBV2	TGTGCCAGCATCGGAAGGGGAGCTGAAGCTTTCTTT	CASIGRGAEAFF
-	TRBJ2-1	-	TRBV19	TGTGCCAGTATGGGCTTCTCTAGCTCCTACAATGAGCAGTTCTTC	CASMGFSSSYNEQFF
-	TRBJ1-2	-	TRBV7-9	TGTGCCAGCAGCTTTCTCGGCGACTATGGCTACACCTTC	CASSFLGDYGYTF
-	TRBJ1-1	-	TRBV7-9	TGTGCCAGCAGCCCCTTCGTGAACACTGAAGCTTTCTTT	CASSPFVNTEAFF
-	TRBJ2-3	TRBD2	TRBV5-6	TGTGCCAGCAGCTTTGGGACTAGCGGCACAGATACGCAGTATTTT	CASSFGTSGTDTQYF
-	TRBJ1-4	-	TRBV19	TGTGCCAGTAGTATGAGAGAACTGGCTAATGAAAAACTGTTTTTT	CASSMRELANEKLFF
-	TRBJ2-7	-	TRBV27	TGTGCCAGCAGTTCCCAGGACTCCTACGAGCAGTACTTC	CASSSQDSYEQYF
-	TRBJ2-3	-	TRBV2	TGTGCCAGCAGTGAAGTGGGGGGCCCCAGCACAGATACGCAGTATTTT	CASSEVGGPSTDTQYF
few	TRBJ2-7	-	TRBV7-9	TGTGCCAGCAGTCTCAGCTCCTACGAGCAGTACTTC	CASSLSSYEQYF
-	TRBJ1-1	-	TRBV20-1	TGCAGCGCCCAACTGGACACTGAAGCTTTCTTT	CSAQLDTEAFF
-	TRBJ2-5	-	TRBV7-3	TGTGCCAGCAGCTTAATGGACCAAGAGACCCAGTACTTC	CASSLMDQETQYF
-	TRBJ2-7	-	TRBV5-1	TGCGCCAGCAGCTTGGCGGGACACTCCTACGAGCAGTACTTC	CASSLAGHSYEQYF
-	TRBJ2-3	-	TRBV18	TGTGCCAGCTCACCACAGGATATCCCCACAGATACGCAGTATTTT	CASSPQDIPTDTQYF
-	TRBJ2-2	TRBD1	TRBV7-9	TGTGCCAGCAGGACAGGGGCGGTTAACACCGGGGAGCTGTTTTTT	CASRTGAVNTGELFF
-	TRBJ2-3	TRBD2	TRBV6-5	TGTGCCAGCAGCATTCTAGCGGGGGTGGGAGATACGCAGTATTTT	CASSILAGVGDTQYF
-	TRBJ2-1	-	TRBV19	TGTGCCAGTGGCGAGAGCTCCTACAATGAGCAGTTCTTC	CASGESSYNEQFF
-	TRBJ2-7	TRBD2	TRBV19	TGTGCCAGTAGTGCCGCGGGAGACGCCTACGAGCAGTACTTC	CASSAAGDAYEQYF
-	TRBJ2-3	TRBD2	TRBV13	TGTGCCAGCAGCTACAGCGGGGGGACCGCCACAGATACGCAGTATTTT	CASSYSGGTATDTQYF
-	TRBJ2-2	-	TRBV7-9	TGTGCCAGCAGCCCCCCCAGGGGAGACACCGGGGAGCTGTTTTTT	CASSPPRGDTGELFF
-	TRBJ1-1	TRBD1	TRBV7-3	TGTGCCAGCAGCTTAACCCGCAAGTTAACAGGGGTCTGGGCCCGGAACACTGAAGCTTTCTTT	CASSLTRKLTGVWARNTEAFF
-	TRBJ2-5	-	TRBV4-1	TGCGCCAGCAGCCAACTCCGGGACTACCAAGAGACCCAGTACTTC	CASSQLRDYQETQYF
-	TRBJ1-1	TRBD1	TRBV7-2	TGTGCCAGCAGCCAGTGGACAGGGTCTGAAGCTTTCTTT	CASSQWTGSEAFF
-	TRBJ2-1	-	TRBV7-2	TGTGCCAGCAGCTTAGTAAGCAGCCTGAGCTCCTACAATGAGCAGTTCTTC	CASSLVSSLSSYNEQFF
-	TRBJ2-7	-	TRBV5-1	TGCGCCAGCAGCTTGGTGATCGGGGATCAGTACGAGCAGTACTTC	CASSLVIGDQYEQYF
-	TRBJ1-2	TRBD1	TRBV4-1	TGCGCCAGCAGCCAAGACGGGACAGGGGTAATTGGCTACACCTTC	CASSQDGTGVIGYTF
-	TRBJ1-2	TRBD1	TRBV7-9	TGTGCCAGCAGCTTAGCCGGACAGGCACTAATGAGTGGCTACACCTTC	CASSLAGQALMSGYTF